Listed below are T cell receptor beta chains from one sample, sequenced in a study of blood T cells in healthy people across ages. Each CDR3 protein gets one entry after TCRdb re-called the 5' RACE reads with MiXCR. The sample has hundreds of thousands of distinct CDR3 sequences; approximately 52% are singletons. Source material: blood. The receptors were gathered from a woman of 80 years or more in good health. Each CDR3 is given with its conserved first and last residue. Each record gives: clone size, D gene, V gene, J gene, CDR3 DNA, CDR3 protein. A D gene is named only where the DNA matches it firmly. Size is omitted from some rows. Given values are once, few, many or a class for expanded clones.

once	-	TRBV7-2	TRBJ2-1	TGTGCCAGCAGGCGGGCCAGTGGCAATGAGCAGTTCTTC	CASRRASGNEQFF
many	TRBD2	TRBV7-9	TRBJ2-1	TGTGCCAGCAGCTACATAGCGGGAGGGGGGTACAATGAGCAGTTCTTC	CASSYIAGGGYNEQFF
-	-	TRBV11-2	TRBJ2-2	TGTGCCAGCAGCCTTCCCAGGACCGGGCGTGAGGAGCTGTTTTTT	CASSLPRTGREELFF
-	TRBD2	TRBV10-3	TRBJ2-3	TGTGCCATCGGCAGCGGGACCACCACAGATACGCAGTATTTT	CAIGSGTTTDTQYF
few	-	TRBV30	TRBJ1-5	TGTGCCTTCAGAGCACAGTTCAATCAGCCCCAGCATTTT	CAFRAQFNQPQHF
-	-	TRBV12-3/TRBV12-4	TRBJ2-3	TGTGCCAGCAGTGCAATCGTGCGGGATACGCAGTATTTT	CASSAIVRDTQYF
many	-	TRBV18	TRBJ2-7	TGTGCCAGCTCGTCAGGGAGGTCCTACGAGCAGTACTTC	CASSSGRSYEQYF
-	TRBD2	TRBV9	TRBJ2-3	TGTGCCAGCAGCGCGTCTAGCGGGGGGGCCACAGATACGCAGTATTTT	CASSASSGGATDTQYF
-	TRBD2	TRBV7-2	TRBJ2-1	TGTGCCAGCAGCACCGGGACTAGCAATGAGCAGTTCTTC	CASSTGTSNEQFF
few	TRBD1	TRBV10-3	TRBJ1-2	TGTGCCATCGGGACAGGTACTAACTATGGCTACACCTTC	CAIGTGTNYGYTF
few	-	TRBV29-1	TRBJ1-3	TGCAGCGTCACAGACGGCCTAGCCCAAGGGACCATATATTTT	CSVTDGLAQGTIYF
many	TRBD2	TRBV12-3/TRBV12-4	TRBJ2-7	TGTGCCAGCACAGGGGGGGGACTAGCGGGAGGATTATCAGGGTACGAGCAGTACTTC	CASTGGGLAGGLSGYEQYF
many	-	TRBV4-2	TRBJ2-5	TGTGCCAGCAGCCTAGGTCTCGGGCAGCCGGTAAAAGAGACCCAGTACTTC	CASSLGLGQPVKETQYF
-	TRBD1	TRBV9	TRBJ1-2	TGTGCCAGCAGCGTAGCCCCCGGGACAGGGGGCAGCCTTGGTGGCTACACCTTC	CASSVAPGTGGSLGGYTF
few	TRBD1	TRBV7-2	TRBJ2-7	TGTGCCAGCAGCTCCCCGGGACAGACTTTGGGGTTTTTCTACGAGCAGTACTTC	CASSSPGQTLGFFYEQYF
many	TRBD2	TRBV5-1	TRBJ2-7	TGCGCCAGCAGAGGACTAGCGCTACCCTACGAGCAGTACTTC	CASRGLALPYEQYF